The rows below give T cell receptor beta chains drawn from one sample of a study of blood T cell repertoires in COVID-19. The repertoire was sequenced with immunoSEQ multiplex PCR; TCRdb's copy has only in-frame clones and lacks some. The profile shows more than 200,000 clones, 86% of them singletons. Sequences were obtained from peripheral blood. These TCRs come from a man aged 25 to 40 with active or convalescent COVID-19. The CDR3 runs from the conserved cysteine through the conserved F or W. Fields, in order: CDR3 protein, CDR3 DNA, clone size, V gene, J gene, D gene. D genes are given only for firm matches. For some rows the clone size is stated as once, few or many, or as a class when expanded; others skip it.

CDR3: CASKATGENTEAFF
DNA: TGTGCCAGCAAGGCGACAGGCGAGAACACTGAAGCTTTCTTT
size: NA
V: TRBV2
J: TRBJ1-1
D: NA

CDR3: CASSLADFTGNTIYF
DNA: TGTGCCAGCAGCTTAGCTGACTTTACTGGAAACACCATATATTTT
size: NA
V: TRBV7-2
J: TRBJ1-3
D: NA

CDR3: CASSEVDRVGNEQFF
DNA: TGCGCCAGCAGTGAGGTGGACAGGGTCGGGAATGAGCAGTTCTTC
size: NA
V: TRBV10-1
J: TRBJ2-1
D: TRBD1

CDR3: CAISASTEVQDPWYEQYF
DNA: TGTGCCATCAGTGCCAGCACGGAGGTTCAGGACCCCTGGTACGAGCAGTACTTC
size: NA
V: TRBV10-3
J: TRBJ2-7
D: NA

CDR3: CASSDASGRASTDTQYF
DNA: TGCGCCAGCAGTGATGCTAGCGGGAGGGCTAGCACAGATACGCAGTATTTT
size: once
V: TRBV10-1
J: TRBJ2-3
D: TRBD2

CDR3: CASSDPPRGGNTEAFF
DNA: TGTGCCAGCAGTGATCCCCCCAGGGGTGGGAACACTGAAGCTTTCTTT
size: NA
V: TRBV6-1
J: TRBJ1-1
D: NA

CDR3: CASGNPGQGVGKLFF
DNA: TGTGCTAGTGGGAATCCGGGACAGGGGGTTGGAAAACTGTTTTTT
size: NA
V: TRBV12-5
J: TRBJ1-4
D: TRBD1

CDR3: CASSSRAGGPYEQYF
DNA: TGCGCCAGCAGCTCACGAGCGGGGGGGCCTTACGAGCAGTACTTC
size: NA
V: TRBV5-1
J: TRBJ2-7
D: TRBD2

CDR3: CASSPTTARNTIYF
DNA: TGTGCCAGCTCACCAACGACAGCGAGAAACACCATATATTTT
size: NA
V: TRBV18
J: TRBJ1-3
D: NA

CDR3: CASSLVEVQANQPQHF
DNA: TGTGCCAGCAGCTTAGTTGAGGTCCAAGCGAATCAGCCCCAGCATTTT
size: NA
V: TRBV7-8
J: TRBJ1-5
D: NA

CDR3: CASKLRFSGNTIYF
DNA: TGCGCCAGCAAGTTGCGATTTTCTGGAAACACCATATATTTT
size: NA
V: TRBV10-2
J: TRBJ1-3
D: NA

CDR3: CASSLDVGQFSGNTIYF
DNA: TGTGCCAGCAGCTTAGATGTGGGACAATTCTCTGGAAACACCATATATTTT
size: NA
V: TRBV7-2
J: TRBJ1-3
D: NA

CDR3: CASILDGGQPQHF
DNA: TGTGCCAGCATTCTTGACGGCGGCCAGCCCCAGCATTTT
size: once
V: TRBV2
J: TRBJ1-5
D: NA

CDR3: CASSQDRGPKTEAFF
DNA: TGCGCCAGCAGCCAAGACAGGGGGCCGAAGACTGAAGCTTTCTTT
size: NA
V: TRBV4-1
J: TRBJ1-1
D: TRBD1

CDR3: CASSPSPPAGGSNEQFF
DNA: TGTGCCAGCAGCCCCTCGCCTCCAGCGGGGGGGAGCAATGAGCAGTTCTTC
size: NA
V: TRBV13
J: TRBJ2-1
D: TRBD2

CDR3: CASSPGGGSQPQHF
DNA: TGTGCCAGCAGCCCGGGAGGGGGTAGTCAGCCCCAGCATTTT
size: NA
V: TRBV3-1/TRBV3-2
J: TRBJ1-5
D: NA

CDR3: CATSASMNTEAFF
DNA: TGTGCCACCAGTGCCAGTATGAACACTGAAGCTTTCTTT
size: NA
V: TRBV24-1
J: TRBJ1-1
D: NA

CDR3: CASSYSGQGPETQYF
DNA: TGTGCCAGCAGTTACTCGGGGCAGGGGCCAGAGACCCAGTACTTC
size: once
V: TRBV6-5
J: TRBJ2-5
D: NA

CDR3: CASSPWDIDKNIQYF
DNA: TGTGCCAGCAGCCCCTGGGACATAGACAAAAACATTCAGTACTTC
size: NA
V: TRBV5-4
J: TRBJ2-4
D: NA

CDR3: CASSLLSGRGSYNEQFF
DNA: TGTGCCAGCAGCTTATTATCCGGGCGGGGCTCCTACAATGAGCAGTTCTTC
size: NA
V: TRBV7-3
J: TRBJ2-1
D: NA

CDR3: CASSQGDRGYTF
DNA: TGTGCCAGCAGCCAGGGAGATCGTGGCTACACCTTC
size: NA
V: TRBV3-1/TRBV3-2
J: TRBJ1-2
D: NA

CDR3: CASSSTGQGYNEQFF
DNA: TGTGCCAGCAGTTCGACGGGACAGGGGTACAATGAGCAGTTCTTC
size: NA
V: TRBV6-2/TRBV6-3
J: TRBJ2-1
D: TRBD1

CDR3: CASSQDKAYSYNEQFF
DNA: TGCGCCAGCAGCCAAGATAAAGCTTACTCCTACAATGAGCAGTTCTTC
size: NA
V: TRBV4-3
J: TRBJ2-1
D: NA

CDR3: CASSLGARGSPLHF
DNA: TGTGCCAGCAGCTTGGGGGCTAGGGGTTCACCCCTCCACTTT
size: NA
V: TRBV7-9
J: TRBJ1-6
D: NA

CDR3: CASSSTDSINYGYTF
DNA: TGTGCCAGCAGTTCGACAGACAGCATAAACTATGGCTACACCTTC
size: NA
V: TRBV27
J: TRBJ1-2
D: NA

CDR3: CASSQEARETEAFF
DNA: TGTGCCAGCAGCCAAGAAGCGAGGGAAACTGAAGCTTTCTTT
size: NA
V: TRBV3-1/TRBV3-2
J: TRBJ1-1
D: NA

CDR3: CASSSGGTEAFF
DNA: TGTGCCAGCAGCTCAGGAGGGACTGAAGCTTTCTTT
size: NA
V: TRBV7-9
J: TRBJ1-1
D: NA

CDR3: CASSRGQSSYEQYF
DNA: TGCGCCAGCAGCCGGGGCCAGAGCTCCTACGAGCAGTACTTC
size: NA
V: TRBV4-1
J: TRBJ2-7
D: NA

CDR3: CSVVGRVQETQYF
DNA: TGCAGCGTTGTGGGCAGGGTACAGGAGACCCAGTACTTC
size: NA
V: TRBV29-1
J: TRBJ2-5
D: NA

CDR3: CASISRDRPYHEQYF
DNA: TGTGCCAGCATTTCCCGGGACAGGCCTTACCACGAGCAGTACTTC
size: NA
V: TRBV28
J: TRBJ2-7
D: TRBD1

CDR3: CASSLGTLSNEQYF
DNA: TGTGCCAGCAGCTTAGGGACATTAAGCAACGAGCAGTACTTC
size: NA
V: TRBV7-6
J: TRBJ2-7
D: NA

CDR3: CASSHVDRVEGPAFF
DNA: TGTGCCAGCAGCCACGTTGACAGGGTGGAAGGGCCGGCTTTCTTT
size: once
V: TRBV5-6
J: TRBJ1-1
D: TRBD1

CDR3: CASRTGQGAYTEAFF
DNA: TGTGCCAGTAGGACGGGACAGGGGGCGTACACTGAAGCTTTCTTT
size: NA
V: TRBV19
J: TRBJ1-1
D: TRBD1

CDR3: CASSSLSTGRTEAFF
DNA: TGCGCCAGCAGCTCCCTAAGCACAGGGCGGACTGAAGCTTTCTTT
size: once
V: TRBV5-1
J: TRBJ1-1
D: NA

CDR3: CASSLLGQASGGYTF
DNA: TGTGCCAGCAGCTTACTGGGACAGGCTTCTGGTGGCTACACCTTC
size: NA
V: TRBV7-6
J: TRBJ1-2
D: TRBD1

CDR3: CASSQGARGRSYEQYF
DNA: TGTGCCAGCAGCCAAGGGGCGAGGGGGAGATCCTACGAGCAGTACTTC
size: NA
V: TRBV4-2
J: TRBJ2-7
D: NA

CDR3: CAWNRGGPYQPQHF
DNA: TGTGCCTGGAACCGCGGGGGACCGTATCAGCCCCAGCATTTT
size: NA
V: TRBV30
J: TRBJ1-5
D: NA

CDR3: CASSLDGRGRTDTQYF
DNA: TGCGCCAGCAGCTTGGATGGGCGGGGACGCACAGATACGCAGTATTTT
size: once
V: TRBV5-1
J: TRBJ2-3
D: NA

CDR3: CASRPQGQNTEAFF
DNA: TGTGCCAGCAGGCCGCAGGGCCAGAACACTGAAGCTTTCTTT
size: NA
V: TRBV6-5
J: TRBJ1-1
D: NA

CDR3: CASSRTSGGAPNTGELFF
DNA: TGTGCCAGCAGCCGGACTAGCGGGGGGGCTCCGAACACCGGGGAGCTGTTTTTT
size: NA
V: TRBV3-1/TRBV3-2
J: TRBJ2-2
D: TRBD2

CDR3: CASSLSSGANNEQFF
DNA: TGTGCCAGCAGCTTATCTAGCGGGGCCAACAATGAGCAGTTCTTC
size: NA
V: TRBV7-7
J: TRBJ2-1
D: TRBD2

CDR3: CASSPSGGVNEQFF
DNA: TGTGCCAGCAGTCCTAGCGGGGGGGTCAATGAGCAGTTCTTC
size: NA
V: TRBV11-2
J: TRBJ2-1
D: TRBD2

CDR3: CASSQDLSSTDTQYF
DNA: TGTGCCAGCAGCCAAGATCTCTCTAGCACAGATACGCAGTATTTT
size: NA
V: TRBV4-2
J: TRBJ2-3
D: NA

CDR3: CAWSGGTQDSPLHF
DNA: TGTGCCTGGAGTGGAGGGACACAGGATTCACCCCTCCACTTT
size: NA
V: TRBV30
J: TRBJ1-6
D: NA

CDR3: CARGASGPRSGELFF
DNA: TGTGCCAGGGGAGCTAGCGGGCCCCGATCCGGGGAGCTGTTTTTT
size: NA
V: TRBV19
J: TRBJ2-2
D: TRBD2

CDR3: CASSLEGLGGTEAFF
DNA: TGCGCCAGCAGCTTGGAGGGGTTGGGAGGCACTGAAGCTTTCTTT
size: once
V: TRBV5-1
J: TRBJ1-1
D: NA

CDR3: CASSAGQNTIYF
DNA: TGTGCCAGCAGCGCGGGACAGAACACCATATATTTT
size: NA
V: TRBV9
J: TRBJ1-3
D: TRBD1

CDR3: CASSTQDTYEQYF
DNA: TGTGCCAGCAGCACGCAGGATACCTACGAGCAGTACTTC
size: NA
V: TRBV5-4
J: TRBJ2-7
D: NA